The 2 T cell receptor beta chains below were found in one sample sequenced in a study of human T cells and chemical hapten exposure. In TCRdb, the RACE reads were re-called with MiXCR into one record per CDR3 protein. This table holds roughly 100,000 distinct CDR3 sequences, over 8% found once. Sample time point: healthy volunteer bleed at 2 weeks. Unfractionated whole blood was the source of the extracted total RNA. Sequenced material: whole blood. The receptors were sampled from a female donor in good health. Some clones in this sample may be carry-over from other donors' samples.

There are many counts of this clonotype. This rearrangement joins TRBV21-1 to TRBJ2-7. TRBV21-1 is assigned pseudogene status. The CDR3 has 11 amino acids. This CDR3 reads CASSNLAGQYF. CDR3 coding DNA: TGTGCCAGCAGCAACCTGGCTGGTCAGTACTTC.

This clonotype was recorded a few times. The chain uses TRBV4-3 and TRBJ1-6; D not resolved. Germline V gene lookup returns CDR1 LGHNA and CDR2 YSLEER. The CDR3 totals 18 residues. V was cut by 3 bases and J by 7 bases, with 22 bases left in between. The CDR3 is CASSHAILKADQNSPLHF. The CDR3 DNA reads as TGCGCCAGCAGCCATGCAATTCTGAAGGCAGACCAGAATTCACCCCTCCACTTT.